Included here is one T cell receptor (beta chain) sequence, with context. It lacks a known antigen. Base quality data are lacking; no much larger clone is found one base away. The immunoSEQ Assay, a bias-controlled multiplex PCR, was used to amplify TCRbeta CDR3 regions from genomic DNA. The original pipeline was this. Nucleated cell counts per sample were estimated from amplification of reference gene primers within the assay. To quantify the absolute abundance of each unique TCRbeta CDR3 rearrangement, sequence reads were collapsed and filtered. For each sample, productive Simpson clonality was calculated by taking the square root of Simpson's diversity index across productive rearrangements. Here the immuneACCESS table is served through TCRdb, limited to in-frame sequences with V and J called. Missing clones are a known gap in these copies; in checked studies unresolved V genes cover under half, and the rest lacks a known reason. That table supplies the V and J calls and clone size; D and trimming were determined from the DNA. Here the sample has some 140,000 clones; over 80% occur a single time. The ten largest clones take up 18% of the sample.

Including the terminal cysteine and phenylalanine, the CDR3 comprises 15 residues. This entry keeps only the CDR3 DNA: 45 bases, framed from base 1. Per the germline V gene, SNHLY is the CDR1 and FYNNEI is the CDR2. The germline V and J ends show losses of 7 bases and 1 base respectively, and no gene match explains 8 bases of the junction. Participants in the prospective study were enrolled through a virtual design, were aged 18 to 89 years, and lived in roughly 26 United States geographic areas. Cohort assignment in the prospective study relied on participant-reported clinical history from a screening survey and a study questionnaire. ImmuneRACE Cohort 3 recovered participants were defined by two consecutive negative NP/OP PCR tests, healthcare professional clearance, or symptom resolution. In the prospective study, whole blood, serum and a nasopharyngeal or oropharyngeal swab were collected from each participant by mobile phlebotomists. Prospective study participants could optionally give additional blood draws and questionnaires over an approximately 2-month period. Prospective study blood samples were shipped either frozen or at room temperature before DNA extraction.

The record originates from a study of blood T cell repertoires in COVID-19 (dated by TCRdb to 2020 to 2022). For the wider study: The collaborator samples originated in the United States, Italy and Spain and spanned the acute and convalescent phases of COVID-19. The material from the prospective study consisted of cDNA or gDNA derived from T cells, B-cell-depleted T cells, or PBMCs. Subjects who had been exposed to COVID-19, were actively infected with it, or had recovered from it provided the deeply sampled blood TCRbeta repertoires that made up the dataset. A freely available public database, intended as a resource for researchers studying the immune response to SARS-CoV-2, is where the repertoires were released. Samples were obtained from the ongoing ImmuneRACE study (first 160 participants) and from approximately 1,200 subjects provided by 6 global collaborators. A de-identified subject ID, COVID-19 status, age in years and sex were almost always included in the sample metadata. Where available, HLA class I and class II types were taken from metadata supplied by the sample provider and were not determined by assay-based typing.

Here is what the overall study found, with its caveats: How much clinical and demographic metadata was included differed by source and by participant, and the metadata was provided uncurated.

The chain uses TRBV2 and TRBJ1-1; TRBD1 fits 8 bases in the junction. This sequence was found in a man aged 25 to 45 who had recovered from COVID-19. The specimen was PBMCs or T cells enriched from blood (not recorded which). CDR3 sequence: CASTLGQGENTEAFF. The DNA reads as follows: TGTGCCAGCACCCTTGGACAGGGCGAGAACACTGAAGCTTTCTTT.